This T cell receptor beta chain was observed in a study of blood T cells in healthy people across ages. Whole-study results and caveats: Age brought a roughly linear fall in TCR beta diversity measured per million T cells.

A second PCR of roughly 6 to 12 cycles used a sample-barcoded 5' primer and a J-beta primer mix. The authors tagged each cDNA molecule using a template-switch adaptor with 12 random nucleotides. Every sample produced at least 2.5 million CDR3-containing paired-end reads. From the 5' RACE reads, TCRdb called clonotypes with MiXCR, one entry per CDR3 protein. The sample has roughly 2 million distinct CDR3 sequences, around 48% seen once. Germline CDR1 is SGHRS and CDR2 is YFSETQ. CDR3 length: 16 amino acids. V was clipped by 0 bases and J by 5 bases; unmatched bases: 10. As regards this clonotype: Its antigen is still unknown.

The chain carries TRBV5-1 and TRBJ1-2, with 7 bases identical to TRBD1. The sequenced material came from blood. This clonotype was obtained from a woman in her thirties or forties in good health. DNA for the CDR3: TGCGCCAGCAGCTTGGAAACAGGGGTTAGTCGGTATGGCTACACCTTC. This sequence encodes CASSLETGVSRYGYTF.